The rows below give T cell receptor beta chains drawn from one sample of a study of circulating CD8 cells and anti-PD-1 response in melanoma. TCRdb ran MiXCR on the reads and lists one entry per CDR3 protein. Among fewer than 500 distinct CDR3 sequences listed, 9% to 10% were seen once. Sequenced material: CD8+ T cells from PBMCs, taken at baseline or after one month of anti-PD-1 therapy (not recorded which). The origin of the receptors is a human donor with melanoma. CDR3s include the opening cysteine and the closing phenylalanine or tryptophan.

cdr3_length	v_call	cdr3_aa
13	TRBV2	CASSQGPRQPQHF
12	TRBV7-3	CASSSSGSEQFF
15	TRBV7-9	CASSLGAGVSYEQYF
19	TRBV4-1	CASSQDSTSGTPDYNEQFF
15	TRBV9	CASSKTGGSNQPQHF
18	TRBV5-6	CASSLVVRDGSGANVLTF
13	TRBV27	CASSLGGSYEQYF
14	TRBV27	CASTGGTGGRGYTF
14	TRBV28	CASRVRVAFYEQYF
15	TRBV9	CASRSPGQGQNEQFF
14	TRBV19	CASKEGTGANVLTF
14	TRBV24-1	CAISTTGTNQPQHF
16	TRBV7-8	CASSLEGQGSNQPQHF
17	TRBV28	CASTQPPWGSSTDTQYF
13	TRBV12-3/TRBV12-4	CASSLLRRDTQYF
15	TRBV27	CASGPPWLTNSPLHF
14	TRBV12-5	CASLFRQFNQPQHF
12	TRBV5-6	CASSLRGAEAFF
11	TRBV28	CASTRNTEAFF
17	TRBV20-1	CSAREPLAGGSYNEQCF
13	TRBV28	CAVFRSGNSPLHF
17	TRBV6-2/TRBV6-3	CASSYTLTENRDRQIFF
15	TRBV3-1	CASSQVGTFNYGYTF
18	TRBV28	CASASPWDTRSYNSPLHF
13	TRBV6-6	CASSSGVNYGYTF
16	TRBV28	CASRDLDRGATDTQYF
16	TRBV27	CASSHARTGGFGEQYF
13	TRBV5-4	CASSTSDPGTQYF
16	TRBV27	CVSSSGRLPRTDTQYF
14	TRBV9	CASSVGGLNNEQFF
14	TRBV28	CASSLPGTGNEQYF
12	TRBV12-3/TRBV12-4	CASRSGALAKFF
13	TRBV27	CASSPAGATEAFF
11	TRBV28	CASSPLYEQYF
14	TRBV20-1	CSARGDVQNTEAFF
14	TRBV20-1	CSARDGGEAYEQYF
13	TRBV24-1	CATSDPRGQPQHF
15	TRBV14	CASSQDWLAGVEQFF
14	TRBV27	CASTVAGPDSPLHF
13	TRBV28	CASRTGAQFEQYF
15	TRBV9	CASSAGQGRMQPQHF
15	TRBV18	CASSPRDDATGELFF
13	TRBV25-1	CASSVGLDNEQFF
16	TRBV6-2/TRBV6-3	CASSSGLAGDTDTQYF
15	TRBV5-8	CASSLRDIGGTEAFF
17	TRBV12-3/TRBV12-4	CASSFRLYREGNTEAFF
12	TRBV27	CASGQWANEQFF
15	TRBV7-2	CASSLGRDSPLAQHF
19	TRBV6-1	CATVASGLGYAAITDTQYF
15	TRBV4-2	CASSQDGGDGYEQYF
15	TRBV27	CASSLSTASSHEQYF
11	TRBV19	CASSIASEAFF
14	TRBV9	CASSPRDREETQYF
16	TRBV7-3	CASSLGRSGYNSPLHF
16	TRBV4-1	CASSQVQGAINTEAFF
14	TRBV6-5	CASSCGLGRIEQYF
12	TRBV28	CASSFPYQPQHF
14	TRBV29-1	CSVAAGGRFYEQYF